This TCR beta chain was found in a study of cytomegalovirus exposure and HLA in healthy donors. Study observations and caveats: It was confirmed in vitro that a few of the CMV-associated chains were specific for CMV antigens. A cluster of highly shared sequence variants was likely a sequencing artifact.

The CDR3 is made up of 15 amino acids. The germline CDR1 and CDR2 sequences are MNHEY and SMNVEV (reference sequence). Trimming pared 4 bases from V and 2 bases from J, leaving 15 bases between. In regard to this clone: Its antigen is not identified.

The study ran its PCR with 60 Vbeta and 13 Jbeta primers. Sequencing used immunoSEQ multiplex PCR; TCRdb keeps in-frame clones, though not all of them. The sample lists more than 110,000 clones, around 80% seen once, with approximately 2% in the top ten. The sample comprised PBMCs. The V and J genes are TRBV27 and TRBJ2-7, with a tentative D call TRBD1 (6 bases). The origin of this receptor is a man between 25 and 39 years old in good health and CMV-seronegative. The CDR3 DNA sequence: TGTGCCAGCAGTTACTCGACAGGTTCCCCCTACGAGCAGTACTTC. Translated: CASSYSTGSPYEQYF.